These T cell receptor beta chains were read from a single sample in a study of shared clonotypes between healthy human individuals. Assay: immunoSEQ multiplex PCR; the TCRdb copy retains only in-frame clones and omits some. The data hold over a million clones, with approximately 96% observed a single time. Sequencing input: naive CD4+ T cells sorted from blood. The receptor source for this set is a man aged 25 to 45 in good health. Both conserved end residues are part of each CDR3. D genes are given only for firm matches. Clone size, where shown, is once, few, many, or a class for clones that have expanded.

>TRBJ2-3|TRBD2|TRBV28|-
CASSLAGSTDTQYF
TGTGCCAGCAGTCTAGCGGGTAGCACAGATACGCAGTATTTT
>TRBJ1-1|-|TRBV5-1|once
CASSLVRMSNTEAFF
TGCGCCAGCAGCTTGGTTCGGATGTCGAACACTGAAGCTTTCTTT
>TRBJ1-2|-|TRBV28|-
CASRGTIKTPNYGYTF
TGTGCCAGCAGGGGGACGATTAAAACCCCCAACTATGGCTACACCTTC
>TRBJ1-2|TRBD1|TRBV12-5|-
CASGLEQGTRYTF
TGTGCTAGTGGTTTGGAACAGGGGACACGCTACACCTTC
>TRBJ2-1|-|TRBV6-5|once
CASSYGAVQFF
TGTGCCAGCAGTTACGGGGCGGTCCAGTTCTTC
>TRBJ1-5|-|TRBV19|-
CASSRRQSNQPQHF
TGTGCCAGTAGTAGACGCCAGAGCAATCAGCCCCAGCATTTT
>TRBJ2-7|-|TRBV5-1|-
CASRRAEPYEQYF
TGCGCCAGCAGGCGGGCAGAACCGTACGAGCAGTACTTC
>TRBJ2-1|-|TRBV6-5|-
CASSRISGTNEQFF
TGTGCCAGCAGTCGAATTTCCGGGACCAATGAGCAGTTCTTC
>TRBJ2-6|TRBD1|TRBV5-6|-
CASSFDRGINVLTF
TGTGCCAGCAGTTTTGACAGGGGGATAAACGTCCTGACTTTC
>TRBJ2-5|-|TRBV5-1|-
CASSFQGVEETQYF
TGCGCCAGCAGCTTCCAGGGAGTAGAAGAGACCCAGTACTTC
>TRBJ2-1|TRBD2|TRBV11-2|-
CASSPGTSPYNEQFF
TGTGCCAGCAGCCCCGGGACTAGCCCCTACAATGAGCAGTTCTTC
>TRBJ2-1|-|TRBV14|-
CASSQVGGQHNEQFF
TGTGCCAGCAGCCAAGTAGGTGGGCAGCACAATGAGCAGTTCTTC
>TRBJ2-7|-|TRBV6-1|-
CASRYTGTGEQYF
TGTGCCAGCAGGTATACAGGGACGGGGGAGCAGTACTTC
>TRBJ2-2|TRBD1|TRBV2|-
CASSGTGPGELFF
TGTGCCAGCAGCGGGACAGGGCCCGGGGAGCTGTTTTTT
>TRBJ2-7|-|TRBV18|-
CASSPKQGTTGEQYF
TGTGCCAGCTCACCTAAACAAGGGACAACTGGCGAGCAGTACTTC
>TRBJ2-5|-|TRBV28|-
CASSFGSVETQYF
TGTGCCAGCAGTTTCGGTAGCGTAGAGACCCAGTACTTC
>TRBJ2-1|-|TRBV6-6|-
CASSAGSSYNEQFF
TGTGCCAGCAGCGCGGGGAGCTCCTACAATGAGCAGTTCTTC
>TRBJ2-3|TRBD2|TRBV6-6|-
CASSYPSGSGTDTQYF
TGTGCCAGCAGTTATCCCAGCGGGAGCGGCACAGATACGCAGTATTTT
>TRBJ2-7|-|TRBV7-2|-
CASRNSLIYEQYF
TGTGCCAGCAGGAACTCCCTGATCTACGAGCAGTACTTC
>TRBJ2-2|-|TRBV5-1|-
CASSLSPSGSGELFF
TGCGCCAGCAGCTTGTCCCCAAGCGGGTCCGGGGAGCTGTTTTTT
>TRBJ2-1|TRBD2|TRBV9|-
CASSPSGNYNEQFF
TGTGCCAGCAGCCCTAGCGGGAACTACAATGAGCAGTTCTTC
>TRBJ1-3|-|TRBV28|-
CASSSSSGNTIYF
TGTGCCAGCAGTTCAAGCTCTGGAAACACCATATATTTT
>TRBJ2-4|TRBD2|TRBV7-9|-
CASSEGLAGNIQYF
TGTGCCAGCAGCGAGGGACTAGCGGGAAACATTCAGTACTTC
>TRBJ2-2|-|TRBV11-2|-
CASSPRRPMTTGELFF
TGTGCCAGCAGCCCTCGCCGTCCGATGACCACCGGGGAGCTGTTTTTT
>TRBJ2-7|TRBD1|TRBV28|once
CASNLRGPYTYEQYF
TGTGCCAGCAACCTAAGGGGGCCTTATACCTACGAGCAGTACTTC
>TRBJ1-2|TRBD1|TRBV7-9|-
CASSSPGRGFGYTF
TGTGCCAGCAGCTCCCCGGGCAGGGGGTTTGGCTACACCTTC
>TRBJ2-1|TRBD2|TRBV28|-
CASSLRGLAGREQFF
TGTGCCAGCAGTTTACGGGGACTAGCGGGACGGGAGCAGTTCTTC
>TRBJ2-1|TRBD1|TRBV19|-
CASSIDRAYNEQFF
TGTGCCAGTAGTATTGACAGGGCCTACAATGAGCAGTTCTTC
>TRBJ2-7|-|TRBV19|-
CASSLDRSEQYF
TGTGCCAGTAGTTTGGACAGAAGCGAGCAGTACTTC